The rows below give T cell receptor beta chains drawn from one sample of a study of cytomegalovirus exposure and HLA in healthy donors. Sequenced by immunoSEQ multiplex PCR; TCRdb stores in-frame clones only, minus some. The sample includes fewer than 200,000 clones, over 70% of them seen just once. Specimen: PBMCs. These receptors were collected from a man aged 40-49 years in good health and CMV-seronegative. CDR3s include the opening cysteine and the closing phenylalanine or tryptophan. The order of the fields is V gene, J gene, D gene, clone size, CDR3 DNA, CDR3 protein. A D gene is named only where the DNA matches it firmly. Part of the rows lack a size; the others show once, few, many or a class for expanded clones.

V gene: TRBV10-3
J gene: TRBJ2-4
D gene: TRBD2
clone size: NA
CDR3 DNA: TGTGCCATCAGTCAAGGGGGGGGACTAGCGGGAGATGTGGCCAAAAACATTCAGTACTTC
CDR3 protein: CAISQGGGLAGDVAKNIQYF

V gene: TRBV9
J gene: TRBJ2-7
D gene: NA
clone size: NA
CDR3 DNA: TGTGCCAGCAGCCCCCGGGGAGGGCAGGGGAGGGTATACGAGCAGTACTTC
CDR3 protein: CASSPRGGQGRVYEQYF

V gene: TRBV29-1
J gene: TRBJ1-1
D gene: TRBD1
clone size: few
CDR3 DNA: TGCAGCGTCATTTTTTATGGACAGGTGGACACTGAAGCTTTCTTT
CDR3 protein: CSVIFYGQVDTEAFF

V gene: TRBV7-9
J gene: TRBJ2-1
D gene: NA
clone size: NA
CDR3 DNA: TGTGCCAGTAACCACGGGACAACGAATGAGCAGTTCTTC
CDR3 protein: CASNHGTTNEQFF

V gene: TRBV6-5
J gene: TRBJ2-3
D gene: TRBD2
clone size: NA
CDR3 DNA: TGTGCCACCCGGGAGGGTTATGGCACAGATACGCAGTATTTT
CDR3 protein: CATREGYGTDTQYF

V gene: TRBV5-1
J gene: TRBJ2-7
D gene: TRBD1
clone size: NA
CDR3 DNA: TGCGCCAGCAGCTTACAGGGGGCTGGTTATTACGAGCAGTACTTC
CDR3 protein: CASSLQGAGYYEQYF

V gene: TRBV7-9
J gene: TRBJ1-4
D gene: NA
clone size: NA
CDR3 DNA: TGTGCCAGCAGTTCTCAGGGTACAACTAATGAAAAACTGTTTTTT
CDR3 protein: CASSSQGTTNEKLFF

V gene: TRBV5-5
J gene: TRBJ2-3
D gene: NA
clone size: NA
CDR3 DNA: TGTGCCAGCAGCTTGGGGGCAGTGTCGGCAGATACGCAGTATTTT
CDR3 protein: CASSLGAVSADTQYF

V gene: TRBV6-7
J gene: TRBJ1-2
D gene: NA
clone size: NA
CDR3 DNA: TGTGCCAGCAGTTACTCCAAAAACCCCTTGGACACGGCGTTCGGCTACACCTTC
CDR3 protein: CASSYSKNPLDTAFGYTF

V gene: TRBV19
J gene: TRBJ1-2
D gene: TRBD1
clone size: NA
CDR3 DNA: TGTGCCAGTAGTAAGGGGGCAGGGGGCATCTATGGCTACACCTTC
CDR3 protein: CASSKGAGGIYGYTF

V gene: TRBV10-3
J gene: TRBJ2-7
D gene: TRBD2
clone size: NA
CDR3 DNA: TGTGCCATCAGTGATAGTATCACGGCTAGCGGGGCAGGGTACGAGCAGTACTTC
CDR3 protein: CAISDSITASGAGYEQYF

V gene: TRBV9
J gene: TRBJ2-3
D gene: NA
clone size: NA
CDR3 DNA: TGTGCCAGCAGCGTACAGGACAGCTACACAGATACGCAGTATTTT
CDR3 protein: CASSVQDSYTDTQYF

V gene: TRBV6-1
J gene: TRBJ1-5
D gene: NA
clone size: NA
CDR3 DNA: TGTGCCAGCAGCCGACAGACTAGCAATCAGCCCCAGCATTTT
CDR3 protein: CASSRQTSNQPQHF

V gene: TRBV30
J gene: TRBJ1-1
D gene: NA
clone size: NA
CDR3 DNA: TGTGCCTGGAGTGTAAGAGGGGGTCGGACTGAAGCTTTCTTT
CDR3 protein: CAWSVRGGRTEAFF